A selection of T cell receptor beta chains follows, all from one sample in a study of blood T cell repertoires in COVID-19. The table came from immunoSEQ multiplex PCR; TCRdb's copy has only in-frame clones and leaves some out. The table shows 110,000 to 150,000 clones, with approximately 88% occurring only once. Sequenced: peripheral blood. The receptors shown here come from a woman between 45 and 65 years old with acute or convalescent COVID-19. CDR3s include the opening cysteine and the closing phenylalanine or tryptophan. D genes are given only for firm matches. Rows may omit the clone size; those that give it use once, few, many or a size class.

size,V,D,J,CDR3,DNA
NA,TRBV10-3,NA,TRBJ1-5,CAAGRDSNQPQHF,TGTGCTGCGGGAAGAGATAGCAATCAGCCCCAGCATTTT
NA,TRBV28,NA,TRBJ2-2,CASLGTGELFF,TGTGCCAGCCTAGGCACCGGGGAGCTGTTTTTT
NA,TRBV29-1,NA,TRBJ1-1,CSETDLNSPTFF,TGCAGCGAAACCGACCTAAATAGCCCCACTTTCTTT
NA,TRBV27,NA,TRBJ1-5,CASSFRVGQPQHF,TGTGCCAGCAGTTTCCGGGTAGGTCAGCCCCAGCATTTT
NA,TRBV6-5,NA,TRBJ2-1,CASSSNWSHEQFF,TGTGCCAGCAGCTCCAACTGGTCCCATGAGCAGTTCTTC
NA,TRBV27,TRBD1,TRBJ1-2,CASSFEGANGYTF,TGTGCCAGCAGTTTTGAGGGGGCTAATGGCTACACCTTC
NA,TRBV30,NA,TRBJ1-6,CASQGIDSPLHF,TGTGCCTCCCAGGGGATAGATTCACCCCTCCACTTT
NA,TRBV6-5,TRBD1,TRBJ2-2,CASSRDSYTGELFF,TGTGCCAGCAGCCGGGACAGTTACACCGGGGAGCTGTTTTTT
NA,TRBV2,TRBD1,TRBJ1-6,CASSLGQGPYNSPLHF,TGTGCCAGCAGCCTTGGACAGGGTCCCTATAATTCACCCCTCCACTTT
NA,TRBV5-1,TRBD1,TRBJ1-2,CASSSQGDYGYTF,TGCGCCAGCAGCTCGCAGGGGGACTATGGCTACACCTTC
once,TRBV3-1/TRBV3-2,NA,TRBJ1-4,CASSHSGRGIEKLFF,TGTGCCAGCAGCCACTCGGGACGGGGGATTGAAAAACTGTTTTTT
NA,TRBV27,NA,TRBJ2-3,CASSLPRADTQYF,TGTGCCAGCAGTTTACCCCGCGCAGATACGCAGTATTTT
NA,TRBV6-1,TRBD1,TRBJ1-2,CASSENQGAVGYTF,TGTGCCAGCAGTGAAAACCAGGGGGCCGTGGGCTACACCTTC
NA,TRBV6-5,NA,TRBJ1-4,CASSYLVGNEKLFF,TGTGCCAGCAGTTACTTGGTCGGTAATGAAAAACTGTTTTTT
NA,TRBV21-1,NA,TRBJ1-1,CASSNSGQGKSNTEAFF,TGTGCCAGCAGCAACTCCGGACAGGGGAAATCGAACACTGAAGCTTTCTTT
NA,TRBV2,TRBD1,TRBJ1-2,CASSLGQGDAYGYTF,TGTGCCAGCAGCCTAGGACAGGGCGATGCCTATGGCTACACCTTC
NA,TRBV5-1,NA,TRBJ2-2,CASSDSPTGELFF,TGCGCCAGCAGCGACAGCCCAACCGGGGAGCTGTTTTTT
NA,TRBV7-2,NA,TRBJ2-7,CASSPQVLGYEQYF,TGTGCCAGCAGCCCCCAGGTCCTGGGCTACGAGCAGTACTTC
NA,TRBV7-9,NA,TRBJ1-1,CASSSHRGGTEAFF,TGTGCCAGCAGCTCTCACCGGGGTGGCACTGAAGCTTTCTTT
NA,TRBV19,NA,TRBJ1-2,CASRPPSPRLLRGYTF,TGTGCCAGTAGACCCCCGAGCCCCAGGCTCCTTCGCGGCTACACCTTC
NA,TRBV11-2,NA,TRBJ1-1,CASSSSGGVNTEAFF,TGTGCCAGCAGCTCCAGCGGAGGGGTGAACACTGAAGCTTTCTTT
NA,TRBV9,NA,TRBJ1-6,CASSVGTGSLHF,TGTGCCAGCAGCGTAGGGACGGGGTCCCTCCACTTT
NA,TRBV5-1,NA,TRBJ1-6,CASSSDFNNSPLHF,TGCGCCAGCAGCTCAGATTTTAATAATTCACCCCTCCACTTT
NA,TRBV28,TRBD1,TRBJ2-3,CASSWTGGTDTQYF,TGTGCCAGCAGCTGGACAGGGGGCACAGATACGCAGTATTTT
NA,TRBV19,TRBD1,TRBJ1-2,CASSIGQGGYGYTF,TGTGCCAGTAGTATAGGACAGGGAGGTTATGGCTACACCTTC
NA,TRBV27,NA,TRBJ1-2,CASSFRGRGYTF,TGTGCCAGCAGTTTCAGGGGACGGGGCTACACCTTC
NA,TRBV6-2/TRBV6-3,NA,TRBJ2-7,CASSYLGLAGEQYF,TGTGCCAGCAGTTACTTGGGACTTGCGGGAGAGCAGTACTTC
NA,TRBV4-1,TRBD2,TRBJ2-1,CASSHSMRTSGLNEQFF,TGCGCCAGCAGCCATTCGATGAGGACTAGCGGACTAAATGAGCAGTTCTTC
NA,TRBV27,NA,TRBJ1-5,CASSEAGENQPQHF,TGTGCCAGCAGTGAGGCGGGGGAAAATCAGCCCCAGCATTTT
NA,TRBV27,TRBD1,TRBJ1-1,CASRPRGYTEAFF,TGTGCCAGCAGGCCCAGGGGGTACACTGAAGCTTTCTTT
once,TRBV7-2,TRBD2,TRBJ2-7,CASSPQTSGRHSDEQYF,TGTGCCAGCAGCCCTCAGACTAGCGGGAGGCACTCCGACGAGCAGTACTTC
NA,TRBV29-1,NA,TRBJ2-7,CSVAPQSYEQYF,TGCAGCGTGGCCCCCCAGTCCTACGAGCAGTACTTC
few,TRBV4-1,TRBD1,TRBJ1-2,CASSSDRVLSYGYTF,TGCGCCAGCAGCTCGGACAGGGTTTTATCTTATGGCTACACCTTC
NA,TRBV11-2,NA,TRBJ1-6,CATAGTRDSPLHF,TGTGCCACCGCCGGGACAAGGGATTCACCCCTCCACTTT
few,TRBV9,NA,TRBJ2-3,CASSLDSFTDTQYF,TGTGCCAGCAGCCTCGACTCTTTCACAGATACGCAGTATTTT
NA,TRBV14,NA,TRBJ2-7,CASSQDFGSLGGGQYF,TGTGCCAGCAGCCAAGATTTTGGCAGCTTAGGCGGAGGGCAGTACTTC
few,TRBV24-1,NA,TRBJ1-2,CATSRPERFFGYGYTF,TGTGCCACCAGTAGACCAGAGAGGTTCTTTGGTTATGGCTACACCTTC